A single sample is the source of the 13 T cell receptor beta chains below, sequenced in a study of T cells after yellow fever vaccination. TCRdb recomputed calls from the 5' RACE reads with MiXCR, one row per CDR3 protein. Among some 300,000 distinct CDR3 sequences, roughly 8.6% were seen once, and the ten largest hold 17%. The source material was PBMCs, sampled roughly seven weeks after the first yellow fever vaccination. The origin of the receptors is a man between 18 and 35 years old who received the YFV17D yellow fever vaccine.

This clonotype was detected only a few times. The chain has TRBV20-1 and TRBJ1-2, with D tentatively TRBD1 (6 bases). Germline assignment: CDR1 DFQATT and CDR2 SNEGSKA (reference sequence). The CDR3 sequence is 14 residues long. Deletions cut 1 base from V and 4 bases from J, with 13 bases between. CDR3 in DNA: TGCAGTGCTAGAGGCGGGACAAACCCCTATGGCTACACCTTC. This translates into CSARGGTNPYGYTF.

This clonotype was observed a handful of times. This chain links TRBV20-1 with TRBJ2-4; the D gene is possibly TRBD2 (5 bases). Germline V gene sequence: CDR1 DFQATT, CDR2 SNEGSKA (reference sequence). Trimming stripped 6 bases from V and 3 bases from J, with 18 bases between. The CDR3 is 15 amino acids. CDR3 loop: CSAPAAGLGKNIQYF. The CDR3 nucleotides are TGCAGTGCGCCGGCGGCAGGACTCGGCAAAAACATTCAGTACTTC.

This clonotype came up a few times. The J gene is TRBJ2-5, the V gene TRBV4-3; 9 bases match TRBD2. The ends lost 4 bases at V and 4 bases at J; junction bases unmatched: 7. This CDR3 comprises 15 residues. Germline CDR1 reads LGHNA; CDR2 reads YSLEER. In DNA, the CDR3 is TGCGCCAGCAGCCTGGCGGGACTAGCCTCAGAGACCCAGTACTTC. Protein: CASSLAGLASETQYF.

The chain links TRBV6-4 to TRBJ2-6, with D possibly TRBD1 on 6 matching bases. The germline CDR1 and CDR2 sequences are MRHNA and SNTAGT. The CDR3 sequence is 19 residues long. The V and J ends lost 7 bases and 0 bases respectively, with 22 bases between them. This chain's CDR3 is CASKKGVLRQFSGANVLTF. CDR3 nucleotide sequence: TGTGCCAGCAAAAAGGGGGTGTTACGCCAATTCTCTGGGGCCAACGTCCTGACTTTC.

The chain carries TRBV27 and TRBJ2-6; no firm D call. Trimming pared 5 bases from V and 2 bases from J, leaving 13 bases between. The CDR3 totals 16 residues. Looked up from germline, CDR1 is MNHEY and CDR2 is SMNVEV (reference sequence). The CDR3 coding sequence is TGTGCCAGCAGTACGGGCTCGCTGACTGGGGCCAACGTCCTGACTTTC. Translating it yields CASSTGSLTGANVLTF. The full variable domain, completed using reference TRBV27 and TRBJ2-6, is EAQVTQNPRYLITVTGKKLTVTCSQNMNHEYMSWYRQDPGLGLRQIYYSMNVEVTDKGDVPEGYKVSRKEKRNFPLILESPSPNQTSLYFCASSTGSLTGANVLTFGAGSRLTVL.

Ten or more counts support this clonotype. The chain recombines TRBV12-3 or TRBV12-4 with TRBJ2-3; 11 bases are shared with TRBD2. The ends lost 6 bases at V and 6 bases at J; junction bases unmatched: 5. This CDR3 region has 14 residues. The CDR3 coding sequence is TGTGCCAGCAGAAACCCTAGCGGGGGGGATACGCAGTATTTT. It yields the protein CASRNPSGGDTQYF.

This clonotype was observed a handful of times. The chain joins TRBV6-1 to TRBJ2-3; either TRBD1 or TRBD2 may fit D (5 bases each). CDR3 length: 19 residues. Germline values: CDR1 MNHNS, CDR2 SASEGT. Trimming stripped 6 bases from V and 7 bases from J, with 32 bases between. CDR3 sequence reads: CASRHRAADGTILQNTQYF. The DNA for the CDR3 is TGTGCCAGCAGACATAGAGCTGCCGACGGGACCATCCTCCAAAATACGCAGTATTTT.

The chain uses TRBV4-1 and TRBJ2-1; a possible D gene is TRBD1 (5 bases). Germline values: CDR1 MGHRA, CDR2 YSYEKL. V was cut by 2 bases and J by 7 bases, with 21 bases left in between. The CDR3 is made up of 17 amino acids. The CDR3 DNA sequence: TGCGCCAGCAGCCAATCTGTCGCTGGGGCAGCGAGGAATGAGCAGTTCTTC. Translated, it gives CASSQSVAGAARNEQFF.

The chain uses TRBV2 and TRBJ2-2, with 11 bases that match TRBD2. The ends lost 7 bases at V and 4 bases at J; junction bases unmatched: 8. This CDR3 comprises 16 residues. From germline, CDR1 is SNHLY and CDR2 FYNNEI. Here the CDR3 reads CASISGGAPGTGELFF. The CDR3 DNA follows: TGTGCCAGCATTAGCGGGGGGGCCCCGGGCACCGGGGAGCTGTTTTTT.

This clonotype came up a few times. The chain carries TRBV9 and TRBJ1-4, with D possibly matching TRBD1 (6 bases). The ends were cut back, 0 bases at V and 6 bases at J, with 18 bases in the middle. CDR1 and CDR2 from the germline V gene are SGDLS and YYNGEE. The CDR3 loop spans 17 amino acids. CDR3 sequence (DNA): TGTGCCAGCAGCGTAGCTTCTGGGGCAGGGGACTATGAAAAACTGTTTTTT. Translated, it gives CASSVASGAGDYEKLFF.

The chain recombines TRBV10-3 with TRBJ2-3; 9 positions match TRBD2. From germline, CDR1 is ENHRY and CDR2 SYGVKD. The CDR3 is made up of 15 amino acids. V gave up 5 bases and J gave up 2 bases; unmatched junction bases: 5. This CDR3 reads CAISNLAGPTDTQYF. DNA of the CDR3: TGTGCCATCAGTAACCTAGCGGGACCCACAGATACGCAGTATTTT.

J is TRBJ2-3 and V is TRBV7-6; TRBD2 might be the D (5 bases). Trimming pared 4 bases from V and 0 bases from J, leaving 14 bases between. The CDR3 is 16 amino acids. The germline CDR1 and CDR2 sequences are SGHVS and FNYEAQ. CDR3 bases: TGTGCCAGCAGCTCAGTCACTAGGGCGAGCACAGATACGCAGTATTTT. Encoded protein: CASSSVTRASTDTQYF.

The sample holds many counts of this clonotype. V and J are TRBV14 and TRBJ2-3; the D gene is possibly TRBD1 (6 bases). This CDR3 region has 12 residues. Per germline, CDR1 SGHDN and CDR2 FVKESK. Trimming removed 4 bases from V and 4 bases from J, with 6 bases in between. The CDR3 sequence is CASSPGADTQYF. In DNA, the CDR3 is TGTGCCAGCAGCCCAGGGGCAGATACGCAGTATTTT.